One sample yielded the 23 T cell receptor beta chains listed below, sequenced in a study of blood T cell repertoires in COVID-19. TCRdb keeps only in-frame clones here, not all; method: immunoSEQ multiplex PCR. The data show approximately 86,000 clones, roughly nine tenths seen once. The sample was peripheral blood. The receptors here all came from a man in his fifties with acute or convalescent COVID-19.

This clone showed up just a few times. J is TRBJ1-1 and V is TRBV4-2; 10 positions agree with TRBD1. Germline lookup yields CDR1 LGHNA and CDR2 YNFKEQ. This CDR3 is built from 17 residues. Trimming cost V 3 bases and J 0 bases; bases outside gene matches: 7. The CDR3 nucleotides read TGTGCCAGCAGCCACGCCGGGACAGGGGCTATGAACACTGAAGCTTTCTTT. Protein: CASSHAGTGAMNTEAFF.

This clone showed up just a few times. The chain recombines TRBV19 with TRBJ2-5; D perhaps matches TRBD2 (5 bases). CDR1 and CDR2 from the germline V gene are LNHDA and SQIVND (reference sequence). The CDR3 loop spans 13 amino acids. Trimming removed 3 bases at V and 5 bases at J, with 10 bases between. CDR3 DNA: TGTGCCAGTAGTATCGGGATGAGGGAGACCCAGTACTTC. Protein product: CASSIGMRETQYF. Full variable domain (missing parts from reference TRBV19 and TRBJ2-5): DGGITQSPKYLFRKEGQNVTLSCEQNLNHDAMYWYRQDPGQGLRLIYYSQIVNDFQKGDIAEGYSVSREKKESFPLTVTSAQKNPTAFYLCASSIGMRETQYFGPGTRLLVL.

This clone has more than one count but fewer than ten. The CDR3 loop reads CASSPQRGNTIYF. CDR3 DNA: TGTGCCAGCAGCCCTCAGAGGGGAAACACCATATATTTT. This chain joins TRBV11-2 and TRBJ1-3; the D is unclear. V was trimmed by 5 bases and J by 4 bases, leaving 9 bases between them. Germline values: CDR1 SGHAT, CDR2 FQNNGV. This CDR3 contains 13 residues.

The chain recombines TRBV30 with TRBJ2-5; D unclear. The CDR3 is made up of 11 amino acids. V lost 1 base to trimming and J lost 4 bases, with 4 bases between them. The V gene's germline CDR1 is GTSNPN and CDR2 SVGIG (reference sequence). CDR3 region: CAWSDRETQYF. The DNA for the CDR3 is TGTGCCTGGAGTGATCGAGAGACCCAGTACTTC.

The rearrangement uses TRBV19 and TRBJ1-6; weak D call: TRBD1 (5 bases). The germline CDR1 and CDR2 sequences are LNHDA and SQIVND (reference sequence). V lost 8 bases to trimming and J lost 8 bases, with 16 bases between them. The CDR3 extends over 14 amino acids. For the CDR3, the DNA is TGTGCCAGTGGCCCTTCGCGGGGGGATTCACCCCTCCACTTT. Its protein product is CASGPSRGDSPLHF.

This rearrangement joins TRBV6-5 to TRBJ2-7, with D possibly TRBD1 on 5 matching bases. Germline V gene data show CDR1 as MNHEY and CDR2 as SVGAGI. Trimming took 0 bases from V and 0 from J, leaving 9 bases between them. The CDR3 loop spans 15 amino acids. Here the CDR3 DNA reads TGTGCCAGCAGTTACTCCAGGGCCGGCTCCTACGAGCAGTACGTC. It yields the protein CASSYSRAGSYEQYV.

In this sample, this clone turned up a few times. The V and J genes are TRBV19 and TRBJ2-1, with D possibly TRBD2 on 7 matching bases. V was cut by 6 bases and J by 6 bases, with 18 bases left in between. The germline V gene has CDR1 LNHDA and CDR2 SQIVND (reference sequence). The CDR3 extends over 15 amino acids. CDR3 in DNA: TGTGCCAGTAGAGGGGAGGGGGGAGCTAGCAATGAGCAGTTCTTC. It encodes CASRGEGGASNEQFF.

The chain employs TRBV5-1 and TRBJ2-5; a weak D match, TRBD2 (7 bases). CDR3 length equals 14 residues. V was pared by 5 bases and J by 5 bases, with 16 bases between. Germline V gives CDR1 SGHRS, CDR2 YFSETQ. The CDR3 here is CASRFGGARETQYF. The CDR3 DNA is TGCGCCAGCAGGTTTGGGGGGGCGAGGGAGACCCAGTACTTC.

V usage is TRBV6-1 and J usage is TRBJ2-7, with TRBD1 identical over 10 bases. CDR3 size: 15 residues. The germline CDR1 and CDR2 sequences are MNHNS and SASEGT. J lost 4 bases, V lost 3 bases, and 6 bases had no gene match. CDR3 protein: CASSDTGTGVYEQYV. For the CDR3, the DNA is TGTGCCAGCAGTGACACCGGGACAGGGGTTTACGAGCAGTACGTC.

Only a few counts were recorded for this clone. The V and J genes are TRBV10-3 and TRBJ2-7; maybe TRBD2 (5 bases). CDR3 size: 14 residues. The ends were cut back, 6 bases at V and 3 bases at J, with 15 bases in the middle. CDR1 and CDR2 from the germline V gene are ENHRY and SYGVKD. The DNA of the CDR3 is TGTGCCATCAGAAAAACCGGACGGGGCTACGAGCAGTACTTC. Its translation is CAIRKTGRGYEQYF.

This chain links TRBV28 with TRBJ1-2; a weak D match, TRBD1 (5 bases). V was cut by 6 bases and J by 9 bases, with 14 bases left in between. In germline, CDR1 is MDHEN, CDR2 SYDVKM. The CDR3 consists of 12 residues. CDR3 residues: CASRWGAYSYTF. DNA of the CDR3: TGTGCCAGCAGGTGGGGCGCTTACAGCTACACCTTC.

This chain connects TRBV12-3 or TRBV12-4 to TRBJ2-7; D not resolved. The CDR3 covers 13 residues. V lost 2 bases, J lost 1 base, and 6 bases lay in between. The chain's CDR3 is CASSLSQSYEQYF. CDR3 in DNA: TGTGCCAGCAGTTTAAGTCAGTCCTACGAGCAGTACTTC.

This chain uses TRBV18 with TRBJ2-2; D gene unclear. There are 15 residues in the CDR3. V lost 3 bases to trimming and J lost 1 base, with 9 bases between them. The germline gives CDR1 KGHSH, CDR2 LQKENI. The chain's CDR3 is CASSPRDRNTGELFF. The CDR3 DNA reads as TGTGCCAGCTCACCCCGAGATCGGAACACCGGGGAGCTGTTTTTT. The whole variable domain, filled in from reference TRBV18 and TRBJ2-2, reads NAGVMQNPRHLVRRRGQEARLRCSPMKGHSHVYWYRQLPEEGLKFMVYLQKENIIDESGMPKERFSAEFPKEGPSILRIQQVVRGDSAAYFCASSPRDRNTGELFFGEGSRLTVL.

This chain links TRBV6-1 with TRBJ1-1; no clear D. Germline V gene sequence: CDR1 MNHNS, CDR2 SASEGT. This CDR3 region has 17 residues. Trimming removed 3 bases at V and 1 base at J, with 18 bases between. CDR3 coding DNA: TGTGCCAGCAGTGAGGGAATGGGGTCGGGGAGGAACACTGAAGCTTTCTTT. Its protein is CASSEGMGSGRNTEAFF.

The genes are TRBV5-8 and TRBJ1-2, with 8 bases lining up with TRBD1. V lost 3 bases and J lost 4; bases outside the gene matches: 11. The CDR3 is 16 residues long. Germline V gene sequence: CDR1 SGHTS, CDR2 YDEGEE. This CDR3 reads CASSSIRRGLGYGYTF. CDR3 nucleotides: TGTGCCAGCAGCTCGATTCGCAGGGGGCTCGGCTATGGCTACACCTTC.

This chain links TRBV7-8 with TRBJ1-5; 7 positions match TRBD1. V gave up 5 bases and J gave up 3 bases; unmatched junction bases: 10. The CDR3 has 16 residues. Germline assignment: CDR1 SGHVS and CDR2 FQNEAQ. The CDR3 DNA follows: TGTGCCAGCAGCCGAGGGGGCGGGGGCATCAATCAGCCCCAGCATTTT. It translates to CASSRGGGGINQPQHF.

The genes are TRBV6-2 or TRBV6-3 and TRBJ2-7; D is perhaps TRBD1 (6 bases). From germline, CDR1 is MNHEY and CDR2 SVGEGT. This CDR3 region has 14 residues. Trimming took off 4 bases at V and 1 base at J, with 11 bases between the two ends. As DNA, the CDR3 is TGTGCCAGCAGTTCGCCAGGGGCTTCCTACGAGCAGTACGTC. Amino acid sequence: CASSSPGASYEQYV.

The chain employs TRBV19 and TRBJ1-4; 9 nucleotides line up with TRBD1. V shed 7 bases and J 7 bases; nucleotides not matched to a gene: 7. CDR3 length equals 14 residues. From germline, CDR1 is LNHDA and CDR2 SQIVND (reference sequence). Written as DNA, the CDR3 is TGTGCCAGTAACTCACAGGGGGCTGGTGAAAAACTGTTTTTT. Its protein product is CASNSQGAGEKLFF. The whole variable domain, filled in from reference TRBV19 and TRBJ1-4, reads DGGITQSPKYLFRKEGQNVTLSCEQNLNHDAMYWYRQDPGQGLRLIYYSQIVNDFQKGDIAEGYSVSREKKESFPLTVTSAQKNPTAFYLCASNSQGAGEKLFFGSGTQLSVL.

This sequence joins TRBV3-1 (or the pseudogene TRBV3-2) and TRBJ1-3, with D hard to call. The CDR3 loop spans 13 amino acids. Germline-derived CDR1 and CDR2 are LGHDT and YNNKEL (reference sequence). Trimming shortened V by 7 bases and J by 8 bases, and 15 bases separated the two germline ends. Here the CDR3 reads CASTSGSWDTIYF. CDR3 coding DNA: TGTGCCAGCACCAGCGGTAGCTGGGACACCATATATTTT.

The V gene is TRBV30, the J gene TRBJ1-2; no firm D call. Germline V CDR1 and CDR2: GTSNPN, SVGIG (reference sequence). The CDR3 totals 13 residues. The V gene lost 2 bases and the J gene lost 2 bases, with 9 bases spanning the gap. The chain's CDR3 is CAWSTELNYGYTF. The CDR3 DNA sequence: TGTGCCTGGAGTACCGAGTTAAACTATGGCTACACCTTC.

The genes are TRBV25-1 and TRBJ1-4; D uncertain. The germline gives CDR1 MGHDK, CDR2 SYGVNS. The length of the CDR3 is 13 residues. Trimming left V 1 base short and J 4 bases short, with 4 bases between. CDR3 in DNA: TGTGCCAGCAGTGAATGGAGTAATGAAAAACTGTTTTTT. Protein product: CASSEWSNEKLFF. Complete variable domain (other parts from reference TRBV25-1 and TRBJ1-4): EADIYQTPRYLVIGTGKKITLECSQTMGHDKMYWYQQDPGMELHLIHYSYGVNSTEKGDLSSESTVSRIRTEHFPLTLESARPSHTSQYLCASSEWSNEKLFFGSGTQLSVL.

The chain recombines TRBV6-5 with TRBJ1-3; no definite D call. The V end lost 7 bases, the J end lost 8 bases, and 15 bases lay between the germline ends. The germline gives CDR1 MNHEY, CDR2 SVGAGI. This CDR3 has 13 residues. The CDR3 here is CASIGSPGDTIYF. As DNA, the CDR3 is TGTGCCAGCATTGGAAGCCCCGGAGACACCATATATTTT.

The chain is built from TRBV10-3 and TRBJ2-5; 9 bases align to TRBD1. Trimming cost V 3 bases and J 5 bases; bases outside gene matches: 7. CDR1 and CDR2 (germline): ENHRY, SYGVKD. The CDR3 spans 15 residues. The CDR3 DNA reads TGTGCCATCAGTGACCGGACAGGGGCGGACGAGACCCAGTACTTC. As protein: CAISDRTGADETQYF.